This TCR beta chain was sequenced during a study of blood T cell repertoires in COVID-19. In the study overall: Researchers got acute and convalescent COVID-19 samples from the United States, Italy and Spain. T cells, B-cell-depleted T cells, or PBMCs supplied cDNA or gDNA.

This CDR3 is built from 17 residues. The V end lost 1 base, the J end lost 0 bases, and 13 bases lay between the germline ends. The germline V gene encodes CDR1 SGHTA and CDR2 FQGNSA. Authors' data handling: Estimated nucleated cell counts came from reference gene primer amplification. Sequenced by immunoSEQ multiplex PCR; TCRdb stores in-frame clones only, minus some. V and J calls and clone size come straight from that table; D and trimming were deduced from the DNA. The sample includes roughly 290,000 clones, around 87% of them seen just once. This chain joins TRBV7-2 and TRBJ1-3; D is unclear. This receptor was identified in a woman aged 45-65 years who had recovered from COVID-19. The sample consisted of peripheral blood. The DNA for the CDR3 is TGTGCCAGCAGCTTAGTTGTCAGTTCTCTCTCTGGAAACACCATATATTTT. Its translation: CASSLVVSSLSGNTIYF.